This T cell receptor (beta chain) was obtained from a study of identical twins. Study-level points and caveats: It was possible that invariant MAIT and iNKT cells partly confounded the zero-insertion analyses. Twin pairs had excess sharing that was weaker in beta out-of-frame sequences.

The germline gives CDR1 MNHEY, CDR2 SMNVEV (reference sequence). This CDR3 spans 14 amino acids. V was trimmed by 8 bases and J by 9 bases, leaving 20 bases between them. After template switching added a universal primer site, the resulting cDNA carried unique molecular identifiers. Via MiXCR, TCRdb re-called the 5' RACE reads, giving one row per CDR3 protein. The sample has about 190,000 distinct CDR3 sequences, more than 15% seen once. Remarks on this clonotype: The target antigen is unknown.

These records were also assigned to another study, of T cells expressing NK-cell markers. As reported in that work: Obtained from sorted CD3+CD56+NKG2C+, CD3+CD56+NKG2C- and CD3+CD56-NKG2C+ T cells were the TCR beta repertoires.

The specimen was CD8+ T cells sorted from blood. This clonotype was obtained from a woman between 18 and 29 years old in good health. The chain carries TRBV27 and TRBJ2-1, with D maybe TRBD1 (5 bases). CDR3 in amino acids: CASANDRLGIEQFF. The DNA for the CDR3 is TGTGCCAGCGCCAATGACAGACTGGGGATTGAGCAGTTCTTC.